These 23 T cell receptor beta chains originate from one sample sequenced in a study of identifying expanded T cells in peripheral blood. The protocol was immunoSEQ multiplex PCR, while the TCRdb copy is restricted to in-frame clones and leaves out a portion. The sample holds around 90,000 clones, more than 70% seen once. The sequenced material came from blood. The receptors were gathered from a person between 18 and 69 years old in good health.

The chain joins TRBV27 to TRBJ2-1, with D possibly matching TRBD2 (6 bases). CDR1 and CDR2 (germline): MNHEY, SMNVEV (reference sequence). Trimming removed 1 base from V and 6 bases from J, with 19 bases in between. This CDR3 is built from 17 residues. The CDR3 loop reads CASSLLQLQVGGNEQFF. For the CDR3, the DNA is TGTGCCAGCAGTTTATTACAGCTCCAGGTGGGGGGCAATGAGCAGTTCTTC.

This chain uses TRBV19 with TRBJ2-7; 8 nucleotides align to TRBD1. Germline V gene lookup returns CDR1 LNHDA and CDR2 SQIVND (reference sequence). This CDR3 region has 15 residues. The trim removed 2 bases at V and 4 bases at J, leaving 7 bases unmatched. The CDR3 region is CASSIFLGQAYEQYF. The CDR3 nucleotides read TGTGCCAGTAGTATATTTTTGGGACAGGCATACGAGCAGTACTTC.

This clone has just one count. V gene TRBV6-1 combines with J gene TRBJ1-1; D is unclear. The CDR3 covers 14 residues. V gave up 4 bases and J gave up 4 bases, with 13 bases separating them. Germline CDR1 MNHNS, CDR2 SASEGT. The CDR3 coding sequence is TGTGCCAGCAGTGGGGCCGGGTCGGGCACTGAAGCTTTCTTT. It translates to CASSGAGSGTEAFF.

The V gene is TRBV5-8, the J gene TRBJ2-3; 7 bases map to TRBD1. Germline V CDR1 and CDR2: SGHTS, YDEGEE. Trimming took 5 bases from V and 3 from J; bases not matched to a gene: 6. This CDR3 is 14 amino acids long. The CDR3 nucleotides are TGTGCCAGCAGGGCAAGACAGGGTACAGATACGCAGTATTTT. It specifies CASRARQGTDTQYF.

This chain connects TRBV5-1 to TRBJ1-1; D call uncertain. The V end was cut by 1 base, the J end by 6 bases, with 13 bases between. CDR1 and CDR2 from the germline V gene are SGHRS and YFSETQ. The CDR3 is 14 amino acids. The CDR3 region is CASSLRETASEAFF. The CDR3 DNA is TGCGCCAGCAGCTTGAGAGAGACGGCATCTGAAGCTTTCTTT. The whole variable domain, remainder taken from reference TRBV5-1 and TRBJ1-1, is KAGVTQTPRYLIKTRGQQVTLSCSPISGHRSVSWYQQTPGQGLQFLFEYFSETQRNKGNFPGRFSGRQFSNSRSEMNVSTLELGDSALYLCASSLRETASEAFFGQGTRLTVV.

With respect to this clone: The same CDR3 is also encoded by other DNA sequences in this sample. The chain joins TRBV9 to TRBJ2-7, with D possibly being TRBD2 (5 bases). This CDR3 contains 15 residues. The V end lost 4 bases, the J end lost 7 bases, and 21 bases lay between the germline ends. The germline CDR1 and CDR2 sequences are SGDLS and YYNGEE. Here the CDR3 reads CASSPTRAGSGEQYF. DNA for the CDR3: TGTGCCAGCAGCCCCACGCGGGCAGGATCGGGGGAGCAGTACTTC.

DNA of the CDR3: TGTGCCTGGAGTGTATCCCCGGGAGGGCCAGACGAGCAGTACTTC. As protein: CAWSVSPGGPDEQYF. The chain carries TRBV30 and TRBJ2-7; 8 bases fit TRBD2. CDR1 GTSNPN and CDR2 SVGIG come from the germline V gene (reference sequence). J gave up 5 bases and V 0 bases, and 9 bases lay outside the gene matches. The CDR3 consists of 15 residues.

The V and J genes are TRBV6-5 and TRBJ1-2, with 8 bases aligning to TRBD1. J gave up 4 bases and V 0 bases, and 7 bases lay outside the gene matches. The germline V gene has CDR1 MNHEY and CDR2 SVGAGI. The CDR3 runs 16 residues. CDR3 DNA: TGTGCCAGCAGTTACTCGACAGGGGTGTGGGGCTATGGCTACACCTTC. This translates into CASSYSTGVWGYGYTF.

The CDR3 DNA follows: TGTGCCAGCAGCCTGAGGGGCACAGGGAGGCGCTACGAGCAGTACTTC. It encodes CASSLRGTGRRYEQYF. The chain is built from TRBV7-2 and TRBJ2-7, with D perhaps being TRBD1 or TRBD2 (6 bases each). The V end was cut by 5 bases, the J end by 3 bases, with 20 bases between. This CDR3 is 16 amino acids long. From germline, CDR1 is SGHTA and CDR2 FQGNSA.

This clone was seen just once. The J gene is TRBJ1-1, the V gene TRBV2, with D uncertain. V lost 3 bases, J lost 4 bases, and 9 bases lay in between. CDR1 and CDR2 from the germline V gene are SNHLY and FYNNEI. The CDR3 spans 13 residues. CDR3 DNA sequence: TGTGCCAGCAGTGAGTCGGCACGCACTGAAGCTTTCTTT. It specifies CASSESARTEAFF.

The chain employs TRBV6-1 and TRBJ2-7; the D is unclear. The CDR3 covers 11 residues. Between the trimmed V and J ends, which lost 0 bases and 12 bases, there was a span of 9 bases. CDR1 and CDR2 (germline): MNHNS, SASEGT. In nucleotides, the CDR3 is TGTGCCAGCAGTGAAGCGGGAACACCGTACTTC. Its translation: CASSEAGTPYF.

This chain joins TRBV9 and TRBJ2-7; D is undetermined. The CDR3 runs to 14 residues. Between the trimmed V and J ends, which lost 0 bases and 1 base, there was a span of 8 bases. Germline V lookup: CDR1 SGDLS, CDR2 YYNGEE. The CDR3 DNA sequence: TGTGCCAGCAGCGTAGATGGCCCTTCCTACGAGCAGTACTTC. Residues: CASSVDGPSYEQYF.

The rearrangement joins TRBV30 to TRBJ2-3; the match to TRBD1 covers 7 bases. The CDR3 sequence is 11 residues long. The V gene end was trimmed by 3 bases and the J gene end by 6 bases; junction bases not matched to a gene: 0. The V gene's germline CDR1 is GTSNPN and CDR2 SVGIG (reference sequence). The CDR3 reads CAWRTGDTQYF. CDR3 in DNA: TGTGCCTGGAGGACAGGGGATACGCAGTATTTT.

This clone was found once. The chain is built from TRBV12-5 and TRBJ1-1; no definite D call. Germline CDR1 reads LGHNT; CDR2 reads FRNRAP. The CDR3 contains 13 residues. V dropped 6 bases and J dropped 1 base, with 9 bases sitting between them. The CDR3, as DNA: TGTGCTAGTGGAAAAAGGGAGAACACTGAAGCTTTCTTT. Translation: CASGKRENTEAFF.

The V and J genes are TRBV6-1 and TRBJ2-5; D might be TRBD1 or TRBD2, each matching 5 bases. The CDR3 loop spans 13 amino acids. Germline CDR1 is MNHNS and CDR2 is SASEGT. Trimming took off 8 bases at V and 0 bases at J, with 10 bases between the two ends. The CDR3 loop reads CASGDGDQETQYF. CDR3 in DNA: TGTGCCAGCGGGGACGGGGACCAAGAGACCCAGTACTTC.

This clone showed up just a few times. The rearrangement links TRBV5-6 to TRBJ2-2; the match to TRBD2 covers 8 bases. This CDR3 is built from 15 residues. The V and J ends lost 4 bases and 1 base, in that order; junction bases with no gene match: 3. The germline V gene encodes CDR1 SGHDT and CDR2 YYEEEE. The CDR3 protein is CASSQGLGNTGELFF. The CDR3 coding sequence is TGTGCCAGCAGCCAGGGACTAGGGAACACCGGGGAGCTGTTTTTT.

The gene calls are TRBV28 and TRBJ1-2; D uncertain. CDR1 MDHEN and CDR2 SYDVKM come from the germline V gene. V lost 6 bases to trimming and J lost 5 bases, with 22 bases between them. The CDR3 is 16 amino acids. CDR3 DNA: TGTGCCAGCAGGAATCAGCGATGGGGAAGTGGGTATGGCTACACCTTC. Its translation: CASRNQRWGSGYGYTF.

On this clone: Other DNA sequences of this sample code for an identical CDR3. V is TRBV9 and J is TRBJ2-2; tentatively, D is TRBD2 (5 bases). CDR3 length: 15 amino acids. With 1 base removed from V and 3 bases from J, the gap between germline ends came to 10 bases. Germline values: CDR1 SGDLS, CDR2 YYNGEE. In DNA, the CDR3 is TGTGCCAGCAGCGTATCATCCGGGGACACCGGGGAGCTGTTTTTT. It is translated as CASSVSSGDTGELFF.

The gene calls are TRBV18 and TRBJ1-3; no firm D call. This CDR3 is built from 14 residues. From germline, CDR1 is KGHSH and CDR2 LQKENI. The V end was cut by 3 bases, the J end by 2 bases, with 8 bases between. The CDR3 DNA follows: TGTGCCAGCTCACCGGACCGAACTGGAAACACCATATATTTT. Encoded protein: CASSPDRTGNTIYF.

The chain has TRBV19 and TRBJ1-2; a weak D match, TRBD1 (6 bases). This CDR3 comprises 13 residues. Trimming removed 5 bases at V and 0 bases at J, with 7 bases between. Germline V gene sequence: CDR1 LNHDA, CDR2 SQIVND (reference sequence). CDR3 sequence: CASSWTANYGYTF. CDR3 nucleotide sequence: TGTGCCAGTAGTTGGACAGCTAACTATGGCTACACCTTC.

The rearrangement joins TRBV2 to TRBJ1-2; no clear D. The CDR3 runs to 12 residues. V lost 2 bases, J lost 7 bases, and 8 bases lay in between. Germline V lookup: CDR1 SNHLY, CDR2 FYNNEI. This CDR3 is CASSENGVGYTF. DNA for the CDR3: TGTGCCAGCAGTGAAAACGGCGTTGGCTACACCTTC.

The V gene is TRBV30, the J gene TRBJ2-7, with 8 positions matching TRBD1. The V segment lost 5 bases and the J segment 3 bases; nucleotides outside the gene matches: 0. Germline CDR1 and CDR2: GTSNPN and SVGIG (reference sequence). This CDR3 is built from 11 residues. The CDR3 nucleotides read TGTGCCTGGGACAGGGGCTACGAGCAGTACTTC. It translates to CAWDRGYEQYF. The full variable domain, in which reference TRBV30 and TRBJ2-7 provide the parts outside the CDR3, is SQTIHQWPATLVQPVGSPLSLECTVEGTSNPNLYWYRQAAGRGLQLLFYSVGIGQISSEVPQNLSASRPQDRQFILSSKKLLLSDSGFYLCAWDRGYEQYFGPGTRLTVT.

The chain employs TRBV11-2 and TRBJ2-7, with 7 nucleotides matching TRBD1. CDR1 and CDR2 (germline): SGHAT, FQNNGV. V was pared by 2 bases and J by 12 bases, with 4 bases of the junction left unmatched. The CDR3 length is 11 residues. DNA for the CDR3: TGTGCCAGCAGCTTACCGGGACAGCCGTACTTC. Its protein product is CASSLPGQPYF.